Listed below are T cell receptor beta chains from one sample, sequenced in a study of Tregs in tolerant kidney transplant recipients. Repertoires were generated with immunoSEQ multiplex PCR, while TCRdb's copy carries only in-frame clones and drops some. This repertoire shows fewer than 100,000 clones, 91% found once; its top ten account for about 0.3%. The starting material was Tregs from blood, obtained before the transplant. The receptors were sampled from a human donor who received a combined kidney and bone marrow transplant. Both conserved end residues are part of each CDR3. The order of the fields is D gene, J gene, V gene, CDR3 protein, CDR3 DNA. The D gene is left open where the match is weak.

>TRBD1|TRBJ2-7|TRBV19
CASSHRQGVKQYF
TGTGCCAGTAGCCACAGACAGGGGGTGAAGCAGTACTTC
>TRBD1|TRBJ2-7|TRBV19
CASSMRGQGVYEQYF
TGTGCCAGTAGTATGCGAGGACAGGGGGTATACGAGCAGTACTTC
>-|TRBJ1-2|TRBV6-5
CASSPGAWGYTF
TGTGCCAGCAGTCCGGGGGCCTGGGGCTACACCTTC
>-|TRBJ2-1|TRBV19
CASSIARGSHNEQFF
TGTGCCAGTAGTATAGCGCGGGGCTCCCACAATGAGCAGTTCTTC
>-|TRBJ1-5|TRBV6-4
CASDPVVYSNQPQHF
TGTGCCAGTGACCCGGTTGTTTATAGCAATCAGCCCCAGCATTTT
>-|TRBJ1-5|TRBV19
CASSIDHNQPQHF
TGTGCCAGTAGTATTGATCACAATCAGCCCCAGCATTTT
>-|TRBJ1-1|TRBV6-5
CASSGSMNTEAFF
TGTGCCAGCAGTGGATCCATGAACACTGAAGCTTTCTTT
>TRBD2|TRBJ2-3|TRBV10-1
CASSESISGGTDTQYF
TGCGCCAGCAGTGAGTCGATAAGCGGGGGCACAGATACGCAGTATTTT
>-|TRBJ2-7|TRBV7-3
CASSPQGGSYEQYF
TGTGCCAGCAGCCCCCAAGGGGGGTCCTACGAGCAGTACTTC
>-|TRBJ2-1|TRBV11-2
CASSLDVGEQFF
TGTGCCAGCAGCTTAGATGTGGGTGAGCAGTTCTTC
>-|TRBJ1-3|TRBV14
CASSLTGTRAVNTIYF
TGTGCCAGCAGCCTAACAGGGACTCGGGCTGTGAACACCATATATTTT
>-|TRBJ2-2|TRBV4-2
CASSQGTGVDTGELFF
TGTGCCAGCAGCCAAGGTACGGGAGTCGACACCGGGGAGCTGTTTTTT
>-|TRBJ2-2|TRBV28
CASSLLAAYTGELFF
TGTGCCAGCAGTTTACTTGCAGCCTACACCGGGGAGCTGTTTTTT
>TRBD2|TRBJ2-5|TRBV7-9
CASSVPGLAEGTQYF
TGTGCCAGCAGCGTACCGGGACTAGCGGAAGGGACCCAGTACTTC
>-|TRBJ2-1|TRBV4-3
CASSRDFTTYNEQFF
TGCGCCAGCAGTCGGGACTTTACGACCTACAATGAGCAGTTCTTC
>TRBD1|TRBJ2-3|TRBV9
CASSVNRGQWSTDTQYF
TGTGCCAGCAGCGTAAACAGGGGGCAATGGAGCACAGATACGCAGTATTTT
>-|TRBJ2-3|TRBV7-3
CASSTGVSTDTQYF
TGTGCCAGCAGTACAGGAGTTAGCACAGATACGCAGTATTTT
>-|TRBJ2-3|TRBV7-6
CASSLGHPGTDTQYF
TGTGCCAGCAGCTTAGGACACCCCGGCACAGATACGCAGTATTTT
>-|TRBJ1-2|TRBV6-5
CASSSPYGYTF
TGTGCCAGCAGCTCCCCCTATGGCTACACCTTC
>TRBD1|TRBJ1-1|TRBV11-2
CASSSWTGVTEAFF
TGTGCCAGCAGCTCCTGGACAGGGGTCACTGAAGCTTTCTTT
>-|TRBJ2-3|TRBV4-2
CASSQDPLANTDTQYF
TGTGCCAGCAGCCAAGATCCACTAGCAAACACAGATACGCAGTATTTT
>TRBD2|TRBJ2-3|TRBV11-2
CASSGLAKGTDTQYF
TGTGCCAGCAGCGGACTAGCGAAAGGCACAGATACGCAGTATTTT
>-|TRBJ2-3|TRBV29-1
CSVGLGTDTQYF
TGCAGCGTTGGGTTAGGCACAGATACGCAGTATTTT
>-|TRBJ1-2|TRBV19
CATEPGQKLFGYTF
TGTGCCACAGAACCGGGACAAAAACTATTCGGCTACACCTTC
>TRBD2|TRBJ2-7|TRBV27
CASSYRTSGGGFYEQYF
TGTGCCAGCAGTTATAGGACTAGCGGAGGTGGGTTCTACGAGCAGTACTTC
>-|TRBJ1-1|TRBV4-2
CASRGRASNTEAFF
TGTGCCAGCAGAGGGAGGGCTTCGAACACTGAAGCTTTCTTT
>-|TRBJ2-1|TRBV2
CASNPNNRDNEQFF
TGTGCCAGCAACCCCAACAATAGGGACAATGAGCAGTTCTTC
>-|TRBJ2-7|TRBV6-5
CASSYYRPSDGYEQYF
TGTGCCAGCAGTTACTATCGACCTTCGGACGGCTACGAGCAGTACTTC
>TRBD1|TRBJ1-5|TRBV5-1
CASSLAGGNQPQHF
TGCGCCAGCAGCTTGGCAGGGGGGAATCAGCCCCAGCATTTT
>TRBD2|TRBJ2-3|TRBV19
CASSIPGLAPGDTQYF
TGTGCCAGTAGTATACCGGGACTAGCTCCTGGAGATACGCAGTATTTT
>-|TRBJ1-1|TRBV6-1
CASTHGPNTEAFF
TGTGCCAGCACACACGGGCCAAACACTGAAGCTTTCTTT
>-|TRBJ1-1|TRBV28
CASSYQGLNTEAFF
TGTGCCAGCAGTTATCAAGGGCTGAACACTGAAGCTTTCTTT
>-|TRBJ2-5|TRBV2
CASSARDGQETQYF
TGTGCCAGCAGCGCCCGGGACGGCCAAGAGACCCAGTACTTC
>-|TRBJ2-7|TRBV5-1
CASSLVGLATVGAGEQYF
TGCGCCAGCAGCTTGGTCGGCCTAGCGACGGTAGGGGCGGGCGAGCAGTACTTC
>-|TRBJ2-7|TRBV10-3
CAISVNPNRNVGKNEQYF
TGTGCAATCAGTGTAAACCCTAACCGGAACGTGGGGAAGAACGAGCAGTACTTC